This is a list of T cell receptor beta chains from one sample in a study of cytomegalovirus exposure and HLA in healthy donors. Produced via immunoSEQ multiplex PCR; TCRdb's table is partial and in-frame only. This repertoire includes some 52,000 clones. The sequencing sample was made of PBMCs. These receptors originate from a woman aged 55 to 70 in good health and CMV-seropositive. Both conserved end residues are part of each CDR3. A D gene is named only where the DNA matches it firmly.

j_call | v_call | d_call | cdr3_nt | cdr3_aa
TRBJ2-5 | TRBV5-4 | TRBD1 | TGTGCCAGCAGCTTGGACAGGGGGAACCAAGAGACCCAGTACTTC | CASSLDRGNQETQYF
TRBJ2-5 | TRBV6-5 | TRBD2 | TGTGCCAGCAGAACCGGGACTAGCGGCAAAGAGACCCAGTACTTC | CASRTGTSGKETQYF
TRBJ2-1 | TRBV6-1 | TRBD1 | TGTGCCAGCAGTGTAGGAGCCGGGACAGAGTACGACAATGAGCAGTTCTTC | CASSVGAGTEYDNEQFF
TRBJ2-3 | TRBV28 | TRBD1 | TGCCCCACACGTCGGGGGACAGGGGTTCCAGATACGCAGTATTTT | CPTRRGTGVPDTQYF
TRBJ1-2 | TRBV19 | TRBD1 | TGTGCCAGTAGTGCACAGGGGCCCTACACCTTC | CASSAQGPYTF
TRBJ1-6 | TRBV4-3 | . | TGCGCCAGCAGCCAAGGATCCGGGGAGAAGAATTCACCCCTCCACTTT | CASSQGSGEKNSPLHF
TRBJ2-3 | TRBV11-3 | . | TGTGCCAGCAGCTTAGGCCGGTTTAGCACAGATACGCAGTATTTT | CASSLGRFSTDTQYF
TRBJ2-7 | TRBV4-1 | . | TGCGCCAGCAGCCAAGAACTGTCCTACGAGCAGTACTTC | CASSQELSYEQYF
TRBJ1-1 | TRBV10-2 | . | TGCGCCAGCAGTGAAGAGGACACTGAAGCTTTCTTT | CASSEEDTEAFF
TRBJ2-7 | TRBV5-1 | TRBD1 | TGCGCCAGCAGCTATGGACAGGGCACCTCCTACGAGCAGTACTTC | CASSYGQGTSYEQYF
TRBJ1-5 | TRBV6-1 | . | TGTGCCAGCAGTGAACTAGGGAGTAGCAATCAGCCCCAGCATTTT | CASSELGSSNQPQHF
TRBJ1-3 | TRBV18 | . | TGTGCCAGCTCACCGGCGGGGAAGAGCTCTGGAAACACCATATATTTT | CASSPAGKSSGNTIYF
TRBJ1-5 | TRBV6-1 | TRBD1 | TGTGCCAGCAGTGAAAGGACAGGGGGTCCTCAGCCCCAGCATTTT | CASSERTGGPQPQHF
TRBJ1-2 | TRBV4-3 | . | TGCGCCAGCAGCCAAGCCCTGAAGGGGATGAACTATGGCTACACCTTC | CASSQALKGMNYGYTF
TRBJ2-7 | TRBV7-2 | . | TGTGCCAGCAGCTTAAGGGGGTACGAGCAGTACTTC | CASSLRGYEQYF
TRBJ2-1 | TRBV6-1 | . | TGTGCCAGCAGTGAAGCGTACGGGAACAATGAGCAGTTCTTC | CASSEAYGNNEQFF
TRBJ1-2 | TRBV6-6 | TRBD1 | TGTGCCAGCAGTCCCCGGACAGGGGGGAATGATGGCTACACCTTC | CASSPRTGGNDGYTF
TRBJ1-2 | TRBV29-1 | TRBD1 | TGCAGCGGTGTGGCCACTTCTGGGACAGGGGGGTATGGCTACACCTTC | CSGVATSGTGGYGYTF
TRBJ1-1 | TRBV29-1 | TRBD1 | TGCAGCGTTGAAGAACAGGGGTGGAGCACTGAAGCTTTCTTT | CSVEEQGWSTEAFF
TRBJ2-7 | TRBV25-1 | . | TGTGCCAGCAGCACCACCGGGACATACACGGAGCAGTACTTC | CASSTTGTYTEQYF
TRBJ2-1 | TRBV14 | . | TGTGCCAGCACCCACTCGGGACAACCCTACAATGAGCAGTTCTTC | CASTHSGQPYNEQFF
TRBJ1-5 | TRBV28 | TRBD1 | TGTGCCAGCACCCCGACAGGGGGCGATCAGCCCCAGCATTTT | CASTPTGGDQPQHF
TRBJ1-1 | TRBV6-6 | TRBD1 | TGTGCCAGCAGTCAGAGACAGGGGGTGAACACTGAAGCTTTCTTT | CASSQRQGVNTEAFF
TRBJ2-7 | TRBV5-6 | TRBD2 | TGTGCCAGCAGCCCGTGGGGGGGGTTAAGCGCCTACGAGCAGTACTTC | CASSPWGGLSAYEQYF
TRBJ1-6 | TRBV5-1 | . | TGCGCCAGCAGTCTTAGCCTAACCTGGGGCAGCTCCTATAATTCACCCCTACACTTT | CASSLSLTWGSSYNSPLHF
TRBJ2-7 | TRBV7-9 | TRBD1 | TGTGCCAGCAGCTTAGCCGCCAGGGGGCAGGACGAGCAGTACTTC | CASSLAARGQDEQYF
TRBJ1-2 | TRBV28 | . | TGTGCCAGCAGTTTTTTCGAGACACTTATCTATGGGGGCTACACCTTC | CASSFFETLIYGGYTF
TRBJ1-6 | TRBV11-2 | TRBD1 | TGTGCCAGCAGCTTTCAGACAGGGGCAAGCTCCTATAATTCACCCCTCCACTTT | CASSFQTGASSYNSPLHF
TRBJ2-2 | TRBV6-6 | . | TGTGCCAGCAGTCAGAACACCGGGGAGCTGTTTTTT | CASSQNTGELFF
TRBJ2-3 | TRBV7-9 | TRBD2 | TGTGCCAGCAGCTTACTGCGGGGGGGCTCGAGCACAGATACGCAGTATTTT | CASSLLRGGSSTDTQYF
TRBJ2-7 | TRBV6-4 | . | TGTGCCAGCAGTGACTGCTTGGGGGCGAGCTCCTACGAGCAGTACTTC | CASSDCLGASSYEQYF
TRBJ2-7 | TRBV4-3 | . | TGCGCCAGCAGCCAAGGTTTTACGGCTAGCCCCGACGAGCAGTACTTC | CASSQGFTASPDEQYF
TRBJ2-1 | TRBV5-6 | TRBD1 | TGTGCCAGCAGGTTGGGACAGGGGGGCGACAATGAGCAGTTCTTC | CASRLGQGGDNEQFF
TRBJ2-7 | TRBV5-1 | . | TGCGCCAGCAGCTTGGTGGCAGACTACGAGCAGTACTTC | CASSLVADYEQYF
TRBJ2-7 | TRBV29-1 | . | TGCAGCGTTTCCCCCGGGACCTACGAGCAGTACTTC | CSVSPGTYEQYF
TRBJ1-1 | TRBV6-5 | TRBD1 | TGTGCCAGCAGTTACTCCGGGACAGTGAACACTGAAGCTTTCTTT | CASSYSGTVNTEAFF
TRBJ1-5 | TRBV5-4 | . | TGTGCCAGCAGCTTGGACAGGGAGCAGCCCCAGCATTTT | CASSLDREQPQHF
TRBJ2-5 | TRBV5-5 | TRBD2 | TGTGCCAGCAGCTGGCCATCCGGGGGGGAGACCCAGTACTTC | CASSWPSGGETQYF
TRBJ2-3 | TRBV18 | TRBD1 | TGTGCCAGCTCATTCCGGGGACCAACAGGGGGCACAGATACGCAGTATTTT | CASSFRGPTGGTDTQYF
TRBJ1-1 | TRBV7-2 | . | TGTGCCAGCAGCCCCTACGTGCTCCAAGCTTTCTTT | CASSPYVLQAFF
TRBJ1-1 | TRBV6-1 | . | TGTGCCAGCCTTTGGAACCTAGGAGTGAACACTGAAGCTTTCTTT | CASLWNLGVNTEAFF
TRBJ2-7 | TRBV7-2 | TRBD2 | TGTGCCAGCCGATCCGGACCCGGACTAGCGGGGAGTAGTAAGTACTTC | CASRSGPGLAGSSKYF
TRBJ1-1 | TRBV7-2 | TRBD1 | TGTGCCAGCAGCTTACGACAGGGGCTTGAAGCTTTCTTT | CASSLRQGLEAFF